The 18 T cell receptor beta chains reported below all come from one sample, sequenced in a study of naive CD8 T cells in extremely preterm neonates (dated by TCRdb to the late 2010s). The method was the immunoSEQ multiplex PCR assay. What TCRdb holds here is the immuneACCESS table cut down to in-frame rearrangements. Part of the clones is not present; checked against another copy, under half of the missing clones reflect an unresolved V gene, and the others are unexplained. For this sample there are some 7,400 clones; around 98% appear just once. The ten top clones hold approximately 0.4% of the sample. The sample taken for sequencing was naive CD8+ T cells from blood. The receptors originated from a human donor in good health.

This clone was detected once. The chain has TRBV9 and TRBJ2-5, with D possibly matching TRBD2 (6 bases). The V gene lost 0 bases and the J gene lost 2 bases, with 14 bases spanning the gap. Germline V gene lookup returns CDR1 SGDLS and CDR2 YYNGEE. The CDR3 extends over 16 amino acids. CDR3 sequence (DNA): TGTGCCAGCAGCGTAGAATCGGGGGTTTGGCAAGAGACCCAGTACTTC. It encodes CASSVESGVWQETQYF.

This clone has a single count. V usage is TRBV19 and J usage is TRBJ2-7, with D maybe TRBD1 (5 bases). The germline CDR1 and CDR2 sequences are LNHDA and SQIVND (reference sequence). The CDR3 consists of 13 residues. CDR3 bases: TGTGGCCCGAACCAGGGTGGGTTCTACGAGCAGTACTTC. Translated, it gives CGPNQGGFYEQYF.

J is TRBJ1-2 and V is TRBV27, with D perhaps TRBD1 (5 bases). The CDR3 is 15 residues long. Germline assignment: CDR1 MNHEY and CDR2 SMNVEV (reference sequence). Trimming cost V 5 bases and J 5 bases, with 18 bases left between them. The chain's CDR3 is CASSPRPPGGYGYTF. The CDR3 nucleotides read TGTGCCAGCAGTCCACGACCGCCGGGGGGGTATGGCTACACCTTC.

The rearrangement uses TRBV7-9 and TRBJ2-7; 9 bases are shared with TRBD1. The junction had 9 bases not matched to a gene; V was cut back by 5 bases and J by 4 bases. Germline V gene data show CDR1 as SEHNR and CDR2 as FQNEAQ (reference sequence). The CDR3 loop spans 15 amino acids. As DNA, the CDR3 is TGTGCCAGCAGCCCACCCGGGACAGGGCCTTACGAGCAGTACTTC. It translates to CASSPPGTGPYEQYF.

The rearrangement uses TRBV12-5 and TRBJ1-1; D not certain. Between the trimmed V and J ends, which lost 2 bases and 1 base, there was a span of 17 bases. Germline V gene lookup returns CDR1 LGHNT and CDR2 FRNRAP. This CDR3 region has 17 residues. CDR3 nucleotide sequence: TGTGCTAGTGGTTTGTCCCCCTCCGGGGAGAGGAACACTGAAGCTTTCTTT. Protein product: CASGLSPSGERNTEAFF.

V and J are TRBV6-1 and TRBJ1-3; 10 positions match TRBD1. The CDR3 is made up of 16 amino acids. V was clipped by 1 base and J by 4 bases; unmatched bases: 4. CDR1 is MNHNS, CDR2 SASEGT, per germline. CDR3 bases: TGTGCCAGCAGTGAAGGGGGACAGGGGACGGGAAACACCATATATTTT. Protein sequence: CASSEGGQGTGNTIYF.

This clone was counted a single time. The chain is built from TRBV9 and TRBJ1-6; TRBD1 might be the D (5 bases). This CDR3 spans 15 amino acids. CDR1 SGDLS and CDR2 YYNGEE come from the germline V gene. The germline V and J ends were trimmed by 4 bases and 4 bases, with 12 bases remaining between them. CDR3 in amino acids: CASSSRDWYNSPLHF. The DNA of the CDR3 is TGTGCCAGCAGCTCGAGGGACTGGTATAATTCACCCCTCCACTTT.

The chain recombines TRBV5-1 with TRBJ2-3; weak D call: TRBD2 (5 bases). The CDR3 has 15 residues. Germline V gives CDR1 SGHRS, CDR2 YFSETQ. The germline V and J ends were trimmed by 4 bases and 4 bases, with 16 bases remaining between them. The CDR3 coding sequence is TGCGCCAGCAGCCTAACCCCCGGGCGGGCAGATACGCAGTATTTT. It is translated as CASSLTPGRADTQYF.

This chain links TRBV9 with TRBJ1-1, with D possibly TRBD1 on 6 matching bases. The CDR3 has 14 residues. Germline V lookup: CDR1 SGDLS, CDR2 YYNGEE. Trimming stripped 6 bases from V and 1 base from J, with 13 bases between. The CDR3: CASNQGGRNTEAFF. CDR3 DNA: TGTGCCAGCAACCAAGGGGGAAGGAACACTGAAGCTTTCTTT.

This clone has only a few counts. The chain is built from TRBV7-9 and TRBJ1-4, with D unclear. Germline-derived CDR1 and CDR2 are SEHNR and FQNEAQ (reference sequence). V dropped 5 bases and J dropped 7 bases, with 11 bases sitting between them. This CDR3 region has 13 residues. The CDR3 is CASSPEGREKLFF. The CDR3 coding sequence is TGTGCCAGCAGCCCCGAGGGTCGTGAAAAACTGTTTTTT.

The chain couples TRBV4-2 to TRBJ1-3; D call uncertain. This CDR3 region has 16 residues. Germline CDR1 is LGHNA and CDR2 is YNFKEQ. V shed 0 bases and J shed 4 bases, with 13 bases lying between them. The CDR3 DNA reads TGTGCCAGCAGCCAAGAGGGCGAGGGCAACGGAAACACCATATATTTT. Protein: CASSQEGEGNGNTIYF.

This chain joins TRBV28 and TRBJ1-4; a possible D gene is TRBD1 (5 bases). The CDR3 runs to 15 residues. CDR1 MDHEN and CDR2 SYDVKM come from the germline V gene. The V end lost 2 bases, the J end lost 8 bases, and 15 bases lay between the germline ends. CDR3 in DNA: TGTGCCAGCAGTTTAGTACAGGAACCGCGGGAAAAACTGTTTTTT. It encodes CASSLVQEPREKLFF.

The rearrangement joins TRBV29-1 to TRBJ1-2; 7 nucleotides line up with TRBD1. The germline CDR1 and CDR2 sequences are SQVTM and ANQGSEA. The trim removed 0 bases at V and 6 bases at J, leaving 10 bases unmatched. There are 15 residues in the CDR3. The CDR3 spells CSVEDGTAQGHGYTF. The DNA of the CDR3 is TGCAGCGTTGAAGACGGGACAGCCCAGGGACATGGCTACACCTTC.

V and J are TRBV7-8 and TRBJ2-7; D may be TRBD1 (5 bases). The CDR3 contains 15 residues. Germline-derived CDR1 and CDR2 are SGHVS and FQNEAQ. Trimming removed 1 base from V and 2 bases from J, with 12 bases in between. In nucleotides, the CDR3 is TGTGCCAGCAGCTTAGGGGCAGGGAAGGCCTACGAGCAGTACTTC. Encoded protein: CASSLGAGKAYEQYF.

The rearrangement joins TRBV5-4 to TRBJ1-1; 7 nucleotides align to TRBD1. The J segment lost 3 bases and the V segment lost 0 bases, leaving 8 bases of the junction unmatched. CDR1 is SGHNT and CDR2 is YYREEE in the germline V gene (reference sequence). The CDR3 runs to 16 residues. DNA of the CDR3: TGTGCCAGCAGCTTGGGTAGGGGGCTAGGGTACACTGAAGCTTTCTTT. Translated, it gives CASSLGRGLGYTEAFF.

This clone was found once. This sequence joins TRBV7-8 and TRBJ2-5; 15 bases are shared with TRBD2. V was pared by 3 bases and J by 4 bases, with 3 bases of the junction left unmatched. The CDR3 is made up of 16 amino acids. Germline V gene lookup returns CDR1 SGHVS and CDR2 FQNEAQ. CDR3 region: CASSFGLAGGLETQYF. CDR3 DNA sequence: TGTGCCAGCAGCTTTGGACTAGCGGGGGGGCTAGAGACCCAGTACTTC.

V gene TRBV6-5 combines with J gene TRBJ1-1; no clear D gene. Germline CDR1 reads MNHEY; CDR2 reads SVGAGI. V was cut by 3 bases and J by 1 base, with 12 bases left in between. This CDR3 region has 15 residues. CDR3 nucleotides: TGTGCCAGCAGTTATAGGGAAGGGAGGAACACTGAAGCTTTCTTT. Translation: CASSYREGRNTEAFF.

CDR3 sequence: CATTEDSTDTQYF. The CDR3, as DNA: TGTGCCACCACGGAGGACAGCACAGATACGCAGTATTTT. The chain couples TRBV19 to TRBJ2-3, with D tentatively TRBD2 (5 bases). The ends were cut back, 10 bases at V and 0 bases at J, with 11 bases in the middle. The CDR3 contains 13 residues. Germline V gene data show CDR1 as LNHDA and CDR2 as SQIVND (reference sequence).